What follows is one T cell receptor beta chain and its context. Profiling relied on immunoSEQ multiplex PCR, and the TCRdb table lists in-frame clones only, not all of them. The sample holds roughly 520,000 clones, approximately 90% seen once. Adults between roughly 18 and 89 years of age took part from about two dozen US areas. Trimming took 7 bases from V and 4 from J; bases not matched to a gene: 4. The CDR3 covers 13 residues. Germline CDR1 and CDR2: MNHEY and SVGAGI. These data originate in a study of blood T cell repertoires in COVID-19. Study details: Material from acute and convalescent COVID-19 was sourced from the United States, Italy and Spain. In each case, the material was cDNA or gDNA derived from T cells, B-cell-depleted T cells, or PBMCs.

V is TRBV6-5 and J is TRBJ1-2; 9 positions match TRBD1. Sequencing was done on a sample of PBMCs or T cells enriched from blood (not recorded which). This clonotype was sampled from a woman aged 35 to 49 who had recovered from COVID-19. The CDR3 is CASTPGQGYGYTF. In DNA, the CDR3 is TGTGCCAGCACCCCGGGACAGGGCTATGGCTACACCTTC.